This T cell receptor beta chain stems from a study of T cell changes during pregnancy in multiple sclerosis. TCRdb keeps only in-frame clones here, not all; method: immunoSEQ multiplex PCR. The data show about 51,000 clones, around 94% seen once. The germline V gene has CDR1 SGHTA and CDR2 FQGNSA. J gave up 0 bases and V 0 bases, and 10 bases lay outside the gene matches. This CDR3 has 18 amino acids. The TCR originated in a female donor with multiple sclerosis, enrolled in a pregnancy study. The chain recombines TRBV7-2 with TRBJ1-2, with 7 bases that match TRBD1. Material: CD4+ T cells from peripheral blood mononuclear cells, obtained in the second trimester of pregnancy. This CDR3 is CASSLAPVTGRANYGYTF. The CDR3 bases are TGTGCCAGCAGCTTAGCCCCAGTGACAGGGCGGGCTAACTATGGCTACACCTTC. Based on the CDR3 plus reference TRBV7-2 and TRBJ1-2, the full variable domain is GAGVSQSPSNKVTEKGKDVELRCDPISGHTALYWYRQSLGQGLEFLIYFQGNSAPDKSGLPSDRFSAERTGGSVSTLTIQRTQQEDSAVYLCASSLAPVTGRANYGYTFGSGTRLTVV.